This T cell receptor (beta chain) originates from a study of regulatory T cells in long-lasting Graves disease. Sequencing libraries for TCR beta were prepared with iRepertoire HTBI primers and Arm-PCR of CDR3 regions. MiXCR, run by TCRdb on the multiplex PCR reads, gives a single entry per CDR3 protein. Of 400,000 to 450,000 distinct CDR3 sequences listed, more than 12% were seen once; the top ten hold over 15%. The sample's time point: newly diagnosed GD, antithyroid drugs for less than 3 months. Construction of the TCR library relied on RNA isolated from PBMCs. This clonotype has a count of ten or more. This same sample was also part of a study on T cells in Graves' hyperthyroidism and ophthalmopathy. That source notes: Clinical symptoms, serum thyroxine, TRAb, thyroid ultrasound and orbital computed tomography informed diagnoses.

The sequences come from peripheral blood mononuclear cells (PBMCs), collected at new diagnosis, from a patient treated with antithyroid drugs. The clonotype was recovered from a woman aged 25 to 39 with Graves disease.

Here the CDR3 reads CASSLFQGANTGELFF. DNA of the CDR3: TGTGCCAGCAGCTTATTTCAGGGGGCGAACACCGGGGAGCTGTTTTTT. This chain links TRBV7-3 with TRBJ2-2; 7 nucleotides agree with TRBD1. The CDR3 runs to 16 residues. V lost 2 bases to trimming and J lost 0 bases; unmatched junction nucleotides: 3. Germline V CDR1 and CDR2: SGHTA, FQGTGA. The full variable domain, in which reference TRBV7-3 and TRBJ2-2 provide the parts outside the CDR3, is GAGVSQTPSNKVTEKGKYVELRCDPISGHTALYWYRQSLGQGPEFLIYFQGTGAADDSGLPNDRFFAVRPEGSVSTLKIQRTERGDSAVYLCASSLFQGANTGELFFGEGSRLTVL.